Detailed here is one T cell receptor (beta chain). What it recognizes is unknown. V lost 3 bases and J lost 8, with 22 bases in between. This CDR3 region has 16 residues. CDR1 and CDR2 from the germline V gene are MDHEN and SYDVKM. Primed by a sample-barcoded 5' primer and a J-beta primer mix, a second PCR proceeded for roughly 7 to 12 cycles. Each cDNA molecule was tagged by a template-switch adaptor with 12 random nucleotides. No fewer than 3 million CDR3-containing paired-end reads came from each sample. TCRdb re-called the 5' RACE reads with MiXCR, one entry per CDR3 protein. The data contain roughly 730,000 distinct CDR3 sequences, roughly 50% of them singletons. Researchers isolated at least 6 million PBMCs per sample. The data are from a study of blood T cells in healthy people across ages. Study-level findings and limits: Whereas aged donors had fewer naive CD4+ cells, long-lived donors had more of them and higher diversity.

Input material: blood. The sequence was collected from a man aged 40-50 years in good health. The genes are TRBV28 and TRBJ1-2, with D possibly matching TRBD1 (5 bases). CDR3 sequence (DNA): TGTGCCAGCAGTTTGGGGCAGCTCGATCCTCCTATCGGCTACACCTTC. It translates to CASSLGQLDPPIGYTF.